This TCR beta chain was observed in a study of identical twins. Study conclusions and caveats: Analyses of zero insertions could be partly confounded by invariant MAIT and iNKT cells.

A single record per CDR3 protein comes from TCRdb applying MiXCR to the 5' RACE reads. The table includes about 330,000 distinct CDR3 sequences, more than 9% detected once. This clonotype was observed a few times. Its antigen is undetermined. Germline lookup yields CDR1 DFQATT and CDR2 SNEGSKA (reference sequence). There are 13 residues in the CDR3. The germline V and J ends were trimmed by 4 bases and 0 bases, with 10 bases remaining between them. These data were also reused for a study on yellow fever vaccine responses in identical twins.

The chain is built from TRBV20-1 and TRBJ2-7, with a tentative D call TRBD1 (6 bases). The receptor was isolated from a woman aged 18-30 years in good health. The sample consisted of CD8+ T cells sorted from blood. CDR3: CSANRVDSYEQYV. CDR3 bases: TGCAGTGCTAACAGGGTGGACTCCTACGAGCAGTACGTC.